This T cell receptor (beta chain) stems from a study of tumor-infiltrating lymphocytes in localized non-small cell lung cancer. Turning to the study itself: Each patient gave resected tumor and non-adjacent uninvolved lung tissue.

CDR1 is KGHSH, CDR2 LQKENI, per germline. The CDR3 spans 15 residues. V lost 6 bases, J lost 4 bases, and 17 bases lay in between. Details on this clone: Its antigen is unknown.

TCRdb's copy holds only in-frame clones and misses some; the assay was immunoSEQ multiplex PCR. The sample includes several thousand clones, approximately 82% of them seen just once. Study observations and caveats: Higher tumor T cell infiltration than in uninvolved lung was supported by TCRbeta sequencing. Each assay used a separate piece of the same tissue.

The sequenced material came from lung tumor tissue. The rearrangement uses TRBV18 and TRBJ2-3, with D possibly matching TRBD2 (6 bases). This TCR came from a human donor with non-small cell lung cancer. Here the CDR3 reads CASSPGDSGADTQYF. CDR3 bases: TGTGCCAGCTCGCCGGGGGATAGCGGAGCAGATACGCAGTATTTT. The entire variable domain, with the rest obtained from reference TRBV18 and TRBJ2-3, is as follows: NAGVMQNPRHLVRRRGQEARLRCSPMKGHSHVYWYRQLPEEGLKFMVYLQKENIIDESGMPKERFSAEFPKEGPSILRIQQVVRGDSAAYFCASSPGDSGADTQYFGPGTRLTVL.